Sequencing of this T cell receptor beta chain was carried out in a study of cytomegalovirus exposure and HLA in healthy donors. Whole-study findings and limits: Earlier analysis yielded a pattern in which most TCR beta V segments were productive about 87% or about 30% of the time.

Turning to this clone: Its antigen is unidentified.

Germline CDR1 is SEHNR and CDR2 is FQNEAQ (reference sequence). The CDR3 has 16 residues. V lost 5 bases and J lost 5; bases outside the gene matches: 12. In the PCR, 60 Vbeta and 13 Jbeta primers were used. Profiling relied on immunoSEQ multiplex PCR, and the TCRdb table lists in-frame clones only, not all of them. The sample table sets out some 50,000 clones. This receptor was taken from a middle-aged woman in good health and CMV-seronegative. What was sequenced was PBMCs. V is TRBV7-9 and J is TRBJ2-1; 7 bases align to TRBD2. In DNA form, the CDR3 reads TGTGCCAGCAGCCCTCTGGGGCGGGAGAAGAACAATGAGCAGTTCTTC. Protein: CASSPLGREKNNEQFF.